This T cell receptor beta chain was obtained from a study of T cell responses to AZD1222 COVID-19 vaccine. Profiled with immunoSEQ multiplex PCR; TCRdb holds only in-frame clones, not every one. The table lists about 180,000 clones, around 89% of them singletons, with roughly a quarter in the top ten. The germline gives CDR1 MGHDK, CDR2 SYGVNS. The CDR3 runs to 16 residues. The germline V and J ends were trimmed by 4 bases and 8 bases, with 20 bases remaining between them. This chain links TRBV25-1 with TRBJ1-4; no clear D gene. The sequence derives from an adult who received the AZD1222 COVID-19 vaccine. The sample was peripheral blood, taken 28 days after the second AZD1222 dose. CDR3 protein: CASSGSSGSNGEKLFF. CDR3 sequence (DNA): TGTGCCAGCAGTGGCTCCTCCGGGAGTAATGGGGAAAAACTGTTTTTT.